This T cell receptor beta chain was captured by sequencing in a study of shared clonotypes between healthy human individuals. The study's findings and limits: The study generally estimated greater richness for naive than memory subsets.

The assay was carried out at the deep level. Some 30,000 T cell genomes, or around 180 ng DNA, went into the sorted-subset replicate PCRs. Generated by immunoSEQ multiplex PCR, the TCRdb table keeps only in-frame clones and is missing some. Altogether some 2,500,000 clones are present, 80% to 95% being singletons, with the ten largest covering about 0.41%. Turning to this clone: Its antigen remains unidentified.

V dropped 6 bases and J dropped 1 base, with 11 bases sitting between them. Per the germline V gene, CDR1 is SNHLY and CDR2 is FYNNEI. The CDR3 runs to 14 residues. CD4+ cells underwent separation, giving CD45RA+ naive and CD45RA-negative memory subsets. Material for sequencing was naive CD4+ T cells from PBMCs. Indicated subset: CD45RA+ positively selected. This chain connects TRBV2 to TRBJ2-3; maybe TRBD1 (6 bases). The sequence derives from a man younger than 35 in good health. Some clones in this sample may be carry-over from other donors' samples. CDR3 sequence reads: CASRSRTGTDTQYF. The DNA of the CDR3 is TGTGCCAGCAGGTCTAGGACAGGCACAGATACGCAGTATTTT.